The 17 T cell receptor beta chains in this list originate from one sample, sequenced in a study of cytomegalovirus exposure and HLA in healthy donors. With 60 Vbeta and 13 Jbeta primers, the PCR was carried out. The table came from immunoSEQ multiplex PCR; TCRdb's copy has only in-frame clones and leaves some out. This table has some 120,000 clones, roughly 63% appearing once. Input material: PBMCs. Source of these receptors: a man aged 30 to 39 in good health and CMV-seropositive.

The V call is TRBV5-4, the J call TRBJ2-7, with D possibly matching TRBD2 (5 bases). The ends were cut back, 0 bases at V and 0 bases at J, with 10 bases in the middle. The CDR3 sequence is 15 residues long. CDR1 SGHNT and CDR2 YYREEE come from the germline V gene (reference sequence). CDR3 region: CASSLARGSSYEQYF. The CDR3 bases are TGTGCCAGCAGCTTGGCCCGGGGAAGCTCCTACGAGCAGTACTTC.

The chain couples TRBV6-1 to TRBJ2-5; 7 positions agree with TRBD1. This CDR3 has 15 amino acids. Per germline, CDR1 MNHNS and CDR2 SASEGT. The V gene end was trimmed by 5 bases and the J gene end by 4 bases; junction bases not matched to a gene: 10. CDR3 sequence: CASSSLTGRRETQYF. In nucleotides, the CDR3 is TGTGCCAGCAGTTCCCTGACAGGGCGGCGAGAGACCCAGTACTTC.

This clone was seen just once. V and J are TRBV2 and TRBJ1-5; D uncertain. Between the trimmed V and J ends, which lost 2 bases and 0 bases, there was a span of 14 bases. There are 17 residues in the CDR3. Germline lookup yields CDR1 SNHLY and CDR2 FYNNEI. CDR3 nucleotides: TGTGCCAGCAGTGAACTCGGAACAGTTTATAGCAATCAGCCCCAGCATTTT. Protein: CASSELGTVYSNQPQHF. The full variable domain, rest sourced from reference TRBV2 and TRBJ1-5, is EPEVTQTPSHQVTQMGQEVILRCVPISNHLYFYWYRQILGQKVEFLVSFYNNEISEKSEIFDDQFSVERPDGSNFTLKIRSTKLEDSAMYFCASSELGTVYSNQPQHFGDGTRLSIL.

The V and J genes are TRBV5-1 and TRBJ2-5, with a possible D match to TRBD1 (6 bases). The germline CDR1 and CDR2 sequences are SGHRS and YFSETQ. The CDR3 contains 16 residues. V was shortened by 4 bases and J by 5 bases, with 21 bases between the two germline ends. The CDR3 protein is CASSPNGQIEGETQYF. DNA of the CDR3: TGCGCCAGCAGCCCGAATGGACAGATTGAAGGGGAGACCCAGTACTTC.

The J gene is TRBJ2-7, the V gene TRBV9; 10 nucleotides align to TRBD2. Germline CDR1 SGDLS, CDR2 YYNGEE. V lost 3 bases, J lost 1 base, and 1 base stayed unmatched. This CDR3 contains 14 residues. The CDR3 protein is CASSGTSGSYEQYF. The CDR3 DNA reads TGTGCCAGCAGCGGGACTAGCGGTTCCTACGAGCAGTACTTC.

This chain uses TRBV27 with TRBJ1-2; TRBD1 is a possible D gene (5 bases). Trimming removed 10 bases at V and 5 bases at J, with 17 bases between. The CDR3 length is 13 residues. CDR1 is MNHEY, CDR2 SMNVEV, per germline (reference sequence). The CDR3 DNA reads TGTGCCACTCGCAAATCGGGGGGATATGGCTACACCTTC. Translating it yields CATRKSGGYGYTF.

The chain carries TRBV9 and TRBJ2-1, with TRBD2 as a possible D gene (6 bases). The germline CDR1 and CDR2 sequences are SGDLS and YYNGEE. Between the trimmed V and J ends, which lost 2 bases and 7 bases, there was a span of 22 bases. CDR3 size: 17 residues. The CDR3 loop is CASSVSIGVRERNEQFF. The CDR3 DNA follows: TGTGCCAGCAGCGTCTCCATCGGTGTACGGGAGCGGAATGAGCAGTTCTTC.

The sample holds one count of this clone. V usage is TRBV7-3 and J usage is TRBJ2-5, with 9 bases fitting TRBD2. The V segment lost 5 bases and the J segment 7 bases; nucleotides outside the gene matches: 8. The CDR3 runs to 14 residues. Germline lookup yields CDR1 SGHTA and CDR2 FQGTGA. CDR3 in DNA: TGTGCCAGCAGCGTCTTAGCGGGAGTGGGGACCCAGTACTTC. It translates to CASSVLAGVGTQYF.

This clone has only a few counts. This chain uses TRBV4-1 with TRBJ2-7; 12 bases fit TRBD2. The CDR3 runs 15 residues. Germline V gene sequence: CDR1 MGHRA, CDR2 YSYEKL. J gave up 2 bases and V 2 bases, and 1 base lay outside the gene matches. The CDR3 here is CASSQLAGGAYEQYF. CDR3 in DNA: TGCGCCAGCAGCCAACTAGCGGGAGGGGCCTACGAGCAGTACTTC.

The rearrangement links TRBV6-5 to TRBJ1-1, with TRBD1 matching over 8 bases. The germline V gene encodes CDR1 MNHEY and CDR2 SVGAGI. V lost 6 bases, J lost 5 bases, and 8 bases stayed unmatched. There are 14 residues in the CDR3. CDR3 amino acids: CASSSRTGSTEAFF. In DNA form, the CDR3 reads TGTGCCAGCAGCTCGCGGACAGGGAGTACTGAAGCTTTCTTT.

In this sample, this clone turned up a few times. This rearrangement joins TRBV5-1 to TRBJ2-7; 9 bases are shared with TRBD1. CDR1 SGHRS and CDR2 YFSETQ come from the germline V gene. The V and J ends lost 0 bases and 6 bases, in that order; junction bases with no gene match: 13. This CDR3 has 17 residues. In nucleotides, the CDR3 is TGCGCCAGCAGCTTGGTGGCCGCGGGGACAGGGCACGGCGAGCAGTACTTC. It encodes CASSLVAAGTGHGEQYF.

The genes are TRBV5-1 and TRBJ2-3; 7 bases align to TRBD1. The germline gives CDR1 SGHRS, CDR2 YFSETQ. CDR3 length: 14 residues. V trimming: 3 bases; J trimming: 2 bases; junction bases outside the gene matches: 3. The CDR3 loop reads CASSWDRPTDTQYF. DNA for the CDR3: TGCGCCAGCAGCTGGGACAGACCCACAGATACGCAGTATTTT.

The CDR3 DNA is TGTGCCAGCAGTTTAGCGGACAGATCCAAAAACATTCAGTACTTC. Protein product: CASSLADRSKNIQYF. The J gene is TRBJ2-4, the V gene TRBV28; possible D gene TRBD1, 6 bases. From germline, CDR1 is MDHEN and CDR2 SYDVKM. The CDR3 spans 15 residues. The V gene lost 2 bases and the J gene lost 2 bases, with 10 bases spanning the gap.

This clone showed up just a few times. This chain uses TRBV11-2 with TRBJ1-1; D perhaps matches TRBD1 (5 bases). Trimming removed 3 bases at V and 3 bases at J, with 8 bases between. This CDR3 is 13 amino acids long. Germline CDR1 reads SGHAT; CDR2 reads FQNNGV. The CDR3 DNA reads TGTGCCAGCAGCTTTTCGGGGGACACTGAAGCTTTCTTT. This gives the protein CASSFSGDTEAFF.

This clone showed up just once. The CDR3 sequence is CASSLWTSSYNEQFF. The CDR3 DNA sequence: TGTGCCAGCAGCCTATGGACTAGTTCCTACAATGAGCAGTTCTTC. The V gene is TRBV14, the J gene TRBJ2-1, with TRBD2 matching 7 bases. The CDR3 runs to 15 residues. Germline V gene lookup returns CDR1 SGHDN and CDR2 FVKESK. J was trimmed by 1 base and V by 4 bases; bases with no gene match: 4.

The chain recombines TRBV7-2 with TRBJ2-7; perhaps TRBD1 as D (6 bases). The CDR3 loop spans 16 amino acids. The V end lost 4 bases, the J end lost 2 bases, and 18 bases lay between the germline ends. The germline gives CDR1 SGHTA, CDR2 FQGNSA. CDR3: CASSSQWAGVPYEQYF. The CDR3 bases are TGTGCCAGCAGCTCGCAATGGGCAGGGGTTCCCTACGAGCAGTACTTC.

V and J are TRBV4-1 and TRBJ2-3, with 10 bases fitting TRBD1. This CDR3 contains 16 residues. J gave up 1 base and V 4 bases, and 5 bases lay outside the gene matches. Germline CDR1 is MGHRA and CDR2 is YSYEKL. As DNA, the CDR3 is TGCGCCAGCAGCCTGTGGGGGACAGGGGGCACAGATACGCAGTATTTT. Encoded protein: CASSLWGTGGTDTQYF.